This T cell receptor beta chain was captured in a study of blood T cell repertoires in COVID-19. The overall study: Spain, Italy and the United States supplied samples that represented acute and convalescent COVID-19.

Trimming removed 5 bases from V and 4 bases from J, with 17 bases in between. The CDR3 spans 15 residues. In germline, CDR1 is MNHEY, CDR2 SVGAGI. How the authors handled the data: Amplification of reference gene primers was used by the study to estimate nucleated cell counts. Profiled with immunoSEQ multiplex PCR; TCRdb holds only in-frame clones, not every one. That table furnishes V, J and clone size, whereas the DNA furnished D and trimming. Of about 160,000 clones in the sample, 83% were seen once. Each recovered donor of Cohort 3 presented with two negative PCRs, clearance, or symptom resolution.

The sample was PBMCs or T cells enriched from blood (not recorded which). This clonotype originated in a woman in her 50s who had recovered from COVID-19. The V and J genes are TRBV6-5 and TRBJ1-1; D might be TRBD1 (6 bases). The CDR3 DNA reads TGTGCCAGCAGTCCAAGCAGGGGCCAAGGCACTGAAGCTTTCTTT. This translates into CASSPSRGQGTEAFF.